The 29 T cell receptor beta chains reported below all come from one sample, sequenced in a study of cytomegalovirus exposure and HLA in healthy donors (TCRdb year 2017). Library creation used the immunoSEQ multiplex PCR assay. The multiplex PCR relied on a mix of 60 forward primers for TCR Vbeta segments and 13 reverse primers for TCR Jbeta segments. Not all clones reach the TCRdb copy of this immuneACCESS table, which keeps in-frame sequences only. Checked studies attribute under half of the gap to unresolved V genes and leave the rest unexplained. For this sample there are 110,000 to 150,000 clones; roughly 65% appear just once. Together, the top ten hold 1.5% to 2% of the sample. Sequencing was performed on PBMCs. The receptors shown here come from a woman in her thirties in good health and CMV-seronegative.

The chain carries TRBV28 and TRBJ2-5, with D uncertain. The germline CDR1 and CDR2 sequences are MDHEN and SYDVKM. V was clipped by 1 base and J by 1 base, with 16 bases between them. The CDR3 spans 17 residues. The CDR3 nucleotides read TGTGCCAGCAGTTTATTAGTGCAGACATTCACCCAAGAGACCCAGTACTTC. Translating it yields CASSLLVQTFTQETQYF.

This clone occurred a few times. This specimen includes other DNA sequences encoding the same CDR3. The CDR3 loop is CASSPGQGETQYF. As DNA, the CDR3 is TGCGCCAGCAGCCCCGGACAGGGAGAGACCCAGTACTTC. The chain links TRBV5-1 to TRBJ2-5, with 8 positions matching TRBD1. V lost 4 bases and J lost 4; bases outside the gene matches: 3. Germline CDR1 and CDR2: SGHRS and YFSETQ. The CDR3 sequence is 13 residues long.

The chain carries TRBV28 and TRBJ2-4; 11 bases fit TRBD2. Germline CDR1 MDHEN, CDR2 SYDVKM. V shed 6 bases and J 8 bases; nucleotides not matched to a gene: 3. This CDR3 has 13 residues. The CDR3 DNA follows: TGTGCCAGCAGGTGGACTAGCGGGTACATTCAGTACTTC. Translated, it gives CASRWTSGYIQYF.

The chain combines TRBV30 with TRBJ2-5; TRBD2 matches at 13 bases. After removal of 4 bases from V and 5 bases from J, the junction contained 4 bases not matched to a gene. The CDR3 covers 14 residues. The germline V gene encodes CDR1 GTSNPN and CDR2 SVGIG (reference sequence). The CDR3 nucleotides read TGTGCCTGGACTTCGGGACTAGCGGGGGAGACCCAGTACTTC. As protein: CAWTSGLAGETQYF.

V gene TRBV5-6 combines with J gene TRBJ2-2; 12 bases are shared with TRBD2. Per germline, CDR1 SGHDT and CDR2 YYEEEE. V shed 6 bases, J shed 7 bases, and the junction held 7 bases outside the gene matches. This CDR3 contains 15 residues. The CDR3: CASTRLAGEVGELFF. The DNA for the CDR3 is TGTGCCAGCACCCGACTAGCGGGAGAAGTCGGGGAGCTGTTTTTT.

CDR3 nucleotide sequence: TGTGCCATCAGTGGAAGTAAACAGGGGGCTCTAGGGCAGCCCCAGCATTTT. It yields the protein CAISGSKQGALGQPQHF. V and J are TRBV10-3 and TRBJ1-5; 9 nucleotides line up with TRBD1. CDR3 length: 17 residues. The V gene's germline CDR1 is ENHRY and CDR2 SYGVKD. Trimming cost V 4 bases and J 7 bases; bases outside gene matches: 14.

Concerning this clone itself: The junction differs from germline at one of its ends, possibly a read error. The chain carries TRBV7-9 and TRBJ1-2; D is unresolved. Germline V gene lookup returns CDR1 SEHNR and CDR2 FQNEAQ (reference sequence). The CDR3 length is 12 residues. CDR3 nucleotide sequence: TGTGCCAGCAGCCCGGGCGAAGATCCGGGATCCTTC. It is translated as CASSPGEDPGSF.

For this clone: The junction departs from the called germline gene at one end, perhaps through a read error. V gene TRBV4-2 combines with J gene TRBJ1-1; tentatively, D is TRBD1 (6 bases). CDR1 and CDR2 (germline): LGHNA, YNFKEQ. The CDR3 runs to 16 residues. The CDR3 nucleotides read TGTGCCAGCGGCCAAGATCTGCCAGGGGCAGGCACTGAAGCTTTCTTT. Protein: CASGQDLPGAGTEAFF.

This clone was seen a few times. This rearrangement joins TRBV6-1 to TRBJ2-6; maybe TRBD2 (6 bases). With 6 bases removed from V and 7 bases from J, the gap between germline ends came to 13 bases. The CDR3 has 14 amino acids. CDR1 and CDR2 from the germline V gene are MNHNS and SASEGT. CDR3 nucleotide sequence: TGTGCCAGCAGACCCCCTAGCGCCGCCAACGTCCTGACTTTC. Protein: CASRPPSAANVLTF.

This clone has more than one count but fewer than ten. Here the CDR3 DNA reads TGTGCCAGCAGTGGGTTAGCGGGAGTATACGAGCAGTACTTC. Translated, it gives CASSGLAGVYEQYF. The V and J genes are TRBV11-2 and TRBJ2-7, with 9 bases identical to TRBD2. CDR3 length: 14 residues. After removal of 6 bases from V and 4 bases from J, the junction contained 7 bases not matched to a gene. Germline CDR1 reads SGHAT; CDR2 reads FQNNGV.

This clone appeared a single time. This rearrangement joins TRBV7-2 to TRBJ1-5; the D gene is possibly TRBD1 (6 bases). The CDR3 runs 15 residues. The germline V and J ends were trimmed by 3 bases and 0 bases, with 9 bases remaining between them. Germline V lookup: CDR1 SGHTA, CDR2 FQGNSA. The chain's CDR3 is CASSFQGYSNQPQHF. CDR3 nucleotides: TGTGCCAGCAGCTTCCAGGGGTATAGCAATCAGCCCCAGCATTTT.

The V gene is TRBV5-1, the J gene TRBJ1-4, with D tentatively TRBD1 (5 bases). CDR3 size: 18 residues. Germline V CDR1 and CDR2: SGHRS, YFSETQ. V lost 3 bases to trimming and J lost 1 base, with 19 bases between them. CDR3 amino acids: CASSYKAGTPRTNEKLFF. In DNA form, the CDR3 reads TGCGCCAGCAGCTACAAGGCCGGGACTCCGAGAACTAATGAAAAACTGTTTTTT. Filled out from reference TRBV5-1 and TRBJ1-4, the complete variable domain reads KAGVTQTPRYLIKTRGQQVTLSCSPISGHRSVSWYQQTPGQGLQFLFEYFSETQRNKGNFPGRFSGRQFSNSRSEMNVSTLELGDSALYLCASSYKAGTPRTNEKLFFGSGTQLSVL.

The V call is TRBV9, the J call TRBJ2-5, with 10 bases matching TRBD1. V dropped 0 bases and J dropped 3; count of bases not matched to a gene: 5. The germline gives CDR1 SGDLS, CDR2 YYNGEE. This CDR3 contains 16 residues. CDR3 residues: CASSVGQGAPEETQYF. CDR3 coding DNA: TGTGCCAGCAGCGTAGGACAGGGGGCACCGGAAGAGACCCAGTACTTC. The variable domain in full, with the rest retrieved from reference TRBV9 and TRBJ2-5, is DSGVTQTPKHLITATGQRVTLRCSPRSGDLSVYWYQQSLDQGLQFLIQYYNGEERAKGNILERFSAQQFPDLHSELNLSSLELGDSALYFCASSVGQGAPEETQYFGPGTRLLVL.

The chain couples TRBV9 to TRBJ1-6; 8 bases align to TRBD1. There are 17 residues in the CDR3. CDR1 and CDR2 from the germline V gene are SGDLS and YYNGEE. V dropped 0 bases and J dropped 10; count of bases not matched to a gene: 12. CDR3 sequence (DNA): TGTGCCAGCAGCGTAGGAAGGCAGGGGGCACCGGTGTCACCCCTCCACTTT. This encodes CASSVGRQGAPVSPLHF. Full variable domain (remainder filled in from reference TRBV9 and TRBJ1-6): DSGVTQTPKHLITATGQRVTLRCSPRSGDLSVYWYQQSLDQGLQFLIQYYNGEERAKGNILERFSAQQFPDLHSELNLSSLELGDSALYFCASSVGRQGAPVSPLHFGNGTRLTVT.

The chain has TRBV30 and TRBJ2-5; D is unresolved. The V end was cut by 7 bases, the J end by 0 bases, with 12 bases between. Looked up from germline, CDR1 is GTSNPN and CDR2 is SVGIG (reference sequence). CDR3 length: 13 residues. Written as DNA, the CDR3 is TGTGCCTATATGAAGCGAGACCAAGAGACCCAGTACTTC. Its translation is CAYMKRDQETQYF.

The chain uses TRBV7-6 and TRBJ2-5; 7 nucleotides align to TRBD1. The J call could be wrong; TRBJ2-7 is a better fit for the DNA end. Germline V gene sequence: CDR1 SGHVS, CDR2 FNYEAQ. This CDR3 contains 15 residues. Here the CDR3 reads CASSSLTGSSYEQYF. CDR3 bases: TGTGCCAGCAGCTCTTTGACAGGGAGCTCCTACGAGCAGTACTTC.

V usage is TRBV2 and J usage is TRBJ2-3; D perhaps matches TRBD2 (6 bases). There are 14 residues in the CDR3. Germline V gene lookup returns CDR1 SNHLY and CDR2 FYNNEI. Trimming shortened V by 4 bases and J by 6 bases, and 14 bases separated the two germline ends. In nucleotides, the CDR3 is TGTGCCAGCAGTGGCGGAGGGCCGCCGGATACGCAGTATTTT. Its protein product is CASSGGGPPDTQYF.

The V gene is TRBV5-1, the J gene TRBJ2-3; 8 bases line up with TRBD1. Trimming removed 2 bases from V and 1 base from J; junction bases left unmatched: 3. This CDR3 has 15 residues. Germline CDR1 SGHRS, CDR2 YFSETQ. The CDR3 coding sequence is TGCGCCAGCAGCTTACAGGGGGATCGCACAGATACGCAGTATTTT. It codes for CASSLQGDRTDTQYF. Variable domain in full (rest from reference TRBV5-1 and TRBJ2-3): KAGVTQTPRYLIKTRGQQVTLSCSPISGHRSVSWYQQTPGQGLQFLFEYFSETQRNKGNFPGRFSGRQFSNSRSEMNVSTLELGDSALYLCASSLQGDRTDTQYFGPGTRLTVL.

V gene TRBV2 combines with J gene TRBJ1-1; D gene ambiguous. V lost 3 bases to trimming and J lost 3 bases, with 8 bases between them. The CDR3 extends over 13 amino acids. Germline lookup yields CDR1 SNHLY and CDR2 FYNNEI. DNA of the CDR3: TGTGCCAGCAGTGAGGGCCAGGACACTGAAGCTTTCTTT. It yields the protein CASSEGQDTEAFF.

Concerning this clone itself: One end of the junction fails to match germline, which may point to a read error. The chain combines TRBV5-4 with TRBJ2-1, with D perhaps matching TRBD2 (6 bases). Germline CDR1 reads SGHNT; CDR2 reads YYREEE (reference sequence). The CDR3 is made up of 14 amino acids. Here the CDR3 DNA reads TGTGCCAGCAACGTCGGCGGGGCTTACAATGAGCAGCTCTTC. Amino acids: CASNVGGAYNEQLF.

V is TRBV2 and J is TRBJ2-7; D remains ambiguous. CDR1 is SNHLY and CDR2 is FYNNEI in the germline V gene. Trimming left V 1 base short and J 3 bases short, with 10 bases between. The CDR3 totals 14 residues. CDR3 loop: CASSEGGSFYEQYF. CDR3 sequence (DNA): TGTGCCAGCAGTGAAGGAGGCTCCTTCTACGAGCAGTACTTC.

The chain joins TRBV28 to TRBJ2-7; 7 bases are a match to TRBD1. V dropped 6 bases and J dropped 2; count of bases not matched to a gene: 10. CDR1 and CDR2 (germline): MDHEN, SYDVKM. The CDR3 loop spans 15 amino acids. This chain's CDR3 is CASSLLKTGTYEQYV. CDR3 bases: TGTGCCAGCAGCCTCTTAAAGACAGGGACCTACGAGCAGTACGTC.

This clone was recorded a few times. As DNA, the CDR3 is TGTGCCAGCAGGGGGCGGAACACCGGGGAGCTGTTTTTT. This encodes CASRGRNTGELFF. The chain joins TRBV6-5 to TRBJ2-2; D may be TRBD1 (5 bases). This CDR3 comprises 13 residues. Deletions cut 6 bases from V and 1 base from J, with 6 bases between. Germline values: CDR1 MNHEY, CDR2 SVGAGI.

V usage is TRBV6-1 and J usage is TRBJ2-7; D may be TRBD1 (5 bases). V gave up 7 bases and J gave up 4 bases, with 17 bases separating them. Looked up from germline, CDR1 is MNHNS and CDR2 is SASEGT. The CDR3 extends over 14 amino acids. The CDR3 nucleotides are TGTGCCAGCACCGGGTGGGGCAAAGGGTACGAGCAGTACTTC. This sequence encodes CASTGWGKGYEQYF.

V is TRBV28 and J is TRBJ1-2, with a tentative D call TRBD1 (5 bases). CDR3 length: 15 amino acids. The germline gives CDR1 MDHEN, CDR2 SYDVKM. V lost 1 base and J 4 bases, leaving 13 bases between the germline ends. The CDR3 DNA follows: TGTGCCAGCAGTTTATATAGGACAACGAGCTATGGCTACACCTTC. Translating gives CASSLYRTTSYGYTF.

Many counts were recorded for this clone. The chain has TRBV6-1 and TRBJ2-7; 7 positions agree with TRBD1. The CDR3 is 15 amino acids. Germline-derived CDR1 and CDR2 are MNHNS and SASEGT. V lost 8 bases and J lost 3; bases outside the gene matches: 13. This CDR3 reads CASRNPTGPHYEQYV. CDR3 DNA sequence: TGTGCCAGCCGGAACCCGACAGGGCCCCACTACGAGCAGTACGTC.

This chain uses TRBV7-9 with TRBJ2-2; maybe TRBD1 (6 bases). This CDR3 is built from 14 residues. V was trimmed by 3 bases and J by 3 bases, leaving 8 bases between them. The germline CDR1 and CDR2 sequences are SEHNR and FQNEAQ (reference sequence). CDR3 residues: CASSFGGYTGELFF. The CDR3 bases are TGTGCCAGCAGCTTTGGGGGCTACACCGGGGAGCTGTTTTTT.

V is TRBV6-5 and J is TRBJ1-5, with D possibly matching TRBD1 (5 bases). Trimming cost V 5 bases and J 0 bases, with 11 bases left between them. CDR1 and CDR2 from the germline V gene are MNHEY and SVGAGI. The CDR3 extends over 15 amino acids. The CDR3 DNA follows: TGTGCCAGCAGTGTGGGACTTTTTAGCAATCAGCCCCAGCATTTT. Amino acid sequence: CASSVGLFSNQPQHF.

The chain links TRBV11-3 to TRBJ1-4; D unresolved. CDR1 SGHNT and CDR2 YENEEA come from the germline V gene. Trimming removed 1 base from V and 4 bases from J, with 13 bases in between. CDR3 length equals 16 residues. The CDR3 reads CASSLAPAAFNEKLFF. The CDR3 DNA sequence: TGTGCCAGCAGCTTAGCACCGGCGGCTTTTAATGAAAAACTGTTTTTT.